Below, 21 T cell receptor beta chains from the same sample are listed, as sequenced in a study of shared clonotypes between healthy human individuals. Generated by immunoSEQ multiplex PCR, the TCRdb table keeps only in-frame clones and is missing some. The repertoire holds 2,500,000 or so clones, with approximately 93% as singletons. Sequencing was performed on naive CD4+ T cells from PBMCs. The subset was: CD45RA+ positively selected. The receptors here all came from a man younger than 30 in good health. Some clones in this sample may be carry-over from other donors' samples.

The chain recombines TRBV5-1 with TRBJ1-4; 9 bases map to TRBD1. Losses at the gene ends were 3 bases for V and 3 bases for J; bases not matched to a gene: 3. The CDR3 sequence is 15 residues long. Per germline, CDR1 SGHRS and CDR2 YFSETQ. The CDR3 region has the DNA TGCGCCAGCAGCTGGCGGACAGGGGCTAATGAAAAACTGTTTTTT. This gives the protein CASSWRTGANEKLFF. The full variable domain, rest sourced from reference TRBV5-1 and TRBJ1-4, is KAGVTQTPRYLIKTRGQQVTLSCSPISGHRSVSWYQQTPGQGLQFLFEYFSETQRNKGNFPGRFSGRQFSNSRSEMNVSTLELGDSALYLCASSWRTGANEKLFFGSGTQLSVL.

This clone was detected once. The rearrangement uses TRBV19 and TRBJ1-1; no reliable D call. Germline CDR1 and CDR2: LNHDA and SQIVND (reference sequence). V lost 3 bases and J 2 bases, leaving 10 bases between the germline ends. The CDR3 is 14 amino acids. DNA of the CDR3: TGTGCCAGTAGTATCCAGACGATCAACACTGAAGCTTTCTTT. Translation gives CASSIQTINTEAFF.

The rearrangement uses TRBV11-2 and TRBJ1-6, with D unclear. The CDR3 has 14 residues. The germline V gene has CDR1 SGHAT and CDR2 FQNNGV. Trimming took off 1 base at V and 6 bases at J, with 7 bases between the two ends. This CDR3 reads CASSLAGRNSPLHF. CDR3 nucleotides: TGTGCCAGCAGCTTAGCTGGTCGTAATTCACCCCTCCACTTT.

The DNA of the CDR3 is TGCGCCAGCAGCCAGAACGCGGCCTCCTACAATGAGCAGTTCTTC. It encodes CASSQNAASYNEQFF. The gene calls are TRBV5-1 and TRBJ2-1; D remains ambiguous. CDR3 length: 15 amino acids. The germline V gene encodes CDR1 SGHRS and CDR2 YFSETQ. The ends were cut back, 4 bases at V and 0 bases at J, with 11 bases in the middle.

The genes are TRBV19 and TRBJ2-7; a weak D match, TRBD1 (5 bases). This CDR3 has 14 residues. Germline lookup yields CDR1 LNHDA and CDR2 SQIVND (reference sequence). V lost 5 bases and J lost 0, with 11 bases in between. The CDR3 here is CASSDSSNSYEQYF. In nucleotides, the CDR3 is TGTGCCAGTAGTGACAGCTCCAACTCCTACGAGCAGTACTTC.

About this clone itself: At one end the junction does not follow the germline gene, possibly because of a read error. The same CDR3 also results from other DNA sequences found in this sample. This rearrangement joins TRBV7-3 to TRBJ2-5; 8 nucleotides align to TRBD2. This CDR3 spans 16 amino acids. CDR1 is SGHTA and CDR2 is FQGTGA in the germline V gene. The CDR3 protein is CASSLTNGRAGETQYF. DNA of the CDR3: TGTGCTAGCAGCTTAACAAACGGGAGGGCCGGAGAGACCCAGTACTTC.

This chain connects TRBV5-1 to TRBJ2-7; D gene unclear. The germline gives CDR1 SGHRS, CDR2 YFSETQ. V was trimmed by 0 bases and J by 2 bases, leaving 6 bases between them. This CDR3 is built from 13 residues. DNA for the CDR3: TGCGCCAGCAGCTTGGAACGGGCCTACGAGCAGTACTTC. Translated, it gives CASSLERAYEQYF.

V is TRBV30 and J is TRBJ1-2; 9 nucleotides line up with TRBD1. Per the germline V gene, CDR1 is GTSNPN and CDR2 is SVGIG (reference sequence). J lost 10 bases, V lost 7 bases, and 13 bases had no gene match. The CDR3 totals 13 residues. CDR3 sequence (DNA): TGTGCCTTACGGGGGACAGGGCGGATTGTCTACACCTTC. Amino acids: CALRGTGRIVYTF. Supplemented by reference TRBV30 and TRBJ1-2, the full variable domain reads SQTIHQWPATLVQPVGSPLSLECTVEGTSNPNLYWYRQAAGRGLQLLFYSVGIGQISSEVPQNLSASRPQDRQFILSSKKLLLSDSGFYLCALRGTGRIVYTFGSGTRLTVV.

The chain links TRBV5-1 to TRBJ2-1, with 11 bases matching TRBD2. Trimming at V came to 4 bases and at J to 7 bases, leaving 10 bases not matched to a gene. The CDR3 sequence is 16 residues long. Looked up from germline, CDR1 is SGHRS and CDR2 is YFSETQ. The CDR3 sequence is CASSPVGLAGGNEQFF. The CDR3 coding sequence is TGCGCCAGCAGCCCGGTTGGCCTAGCGGGGGGTAATGAGCAGTTCTTC.

The chain carries TRBV6-6 and TRBJ2-3; D is uncertain. This CDR3 comprises 13 residues. CDR1 MNHNY and CDR2 SVGAGI come from the germline V gene (reference sequence). V was trimmed by 6 bases and J by 1 base, leaving 8 bases between them. The DNA of the CDR3 is TGTGCCAGCAGGGGCCCAGGCACAGATACGCAGTATTTT. Amino acid sequence: CASRGPGTDTQYF.

This clone showed up just once. J is TRBJ1-4 and V is TRBV28, with 7 bases fitting TRBD1. Germline lookup yields CDR1 MDHEN and CDR2 SYDVKM. The length of the CDR3 is 15 residues. V was clipped by 1 base and J by 10 bases; unmatched bases: 9. The DNA of the CDR3 is TGTGCCAGCAGTTTATCAAAGGGCAGGGGGGGAAAACTGTTTTTT. Its translation: CASSLSKGRGGKLFF.

The CDR3, as DNA: TGTGCCAGCAGTGGGGACAGCGGCCGCTACACCTTC. This translates into CASSGDSGRYTF. The V and J genes are TRBV2 and TRBJ1-2; 7 nucleotides line up with TRBD1. Looked up from germline, CDR1 is SNHLY and CDR2 is FYNNEI. CDR3 size: 12 residues. V shed 4 bases and J 9 bases; nucleotides not matched to a gene: 5.

The chain couples TRBV6-1 to TRBJ2-7; 7 nucleotides match TRBD2. The germline gives CDR1 MNHNS, CDR2 SASEGT. The ends lost 8 bases at V and 2 bases at J; junction bases unmatched: 12. The CDR3 has 15 amino acids. The CDR3 bases are TGTGCCAGCCGACCTGGAGCGGGACCCACCTACGAGCAGTACTTC. Translating it yields CASRPGAGPTYEQYF.

The chain combines TRBV4-3 with TRBJ2-5; D gene uncertain. The length of the CDR3 is 20 residues. Trimming pared 4 bases from V and 1 base from J, leaving 28 bases between. Germline lookup yields CDR1 LGHNA and CDR2 YSLEER. CDR3 nucleotides: TGCGCCAGCAGCCTCCGCGTCCGAGCGACAACATATGGGGTCCAAGAGACCCAGTACTTC. Amino acids: CASSLRVRATTYGVQETQYF.

As regards this clone: Other DNA sequences from this sample encode an identical CDR3 as well. V and J are TRBV7-3 and TRBJ1-1; tentative D call: TRBD1 (5 bases). The CDR3 is 13 amino acids. Trimming took off 1 base at V and 5 bases at J, with 8 bases between the two ends. The V gene's germline CDR1 is SGHTA and CDR2 FQGTGA. CDR3 amino acids: CASSLNRGTEAFF. CDR3 DNA: TGTGCCAGCAGCTTAAATAGGGGAACTGAAGCTTTCTTT.

This clone was found once. V and J are TRBV27 and TRBJ1-2; 9 bases fit TRBD1. Trimming at V came to 7 bases and at J to 5 bases, leaving 17 bases not matched to a gene. Germline V gives CDR1 MNHEY, CDR2 SMNVEV (reference sequence). CDR3 size: 17 residues. The CDR3 sequence: CASTGTGSGPGGYGYTF. In nucleotides, the CDR3 is TGTGCCAGCACCGGGACAGGGTCCGGCCCCGGGGGATATGGCTACACCTTC.

The J gene is TRBJ1-5, the V gene TRBV2, with D maybe TRBD1 (5 bases). V lost 6 bases to trimming and J lost 3 bases, with 18 bases between them. Germline assignment: CDR1 SNHLY and CDR2 FYNNEI. CDR3 length equals 16 residues. DNA of the CDR3: TGTGCCAGCAGCGGCGTGGGGCGGAGCCACAATCAGCCCCAGCATTTT. This translates into CASSGVGRSHNQPQHF.

The chain uses TRBV5-1 and TRBJ2-7; 12 positions agree with TRBD2. Germline V gene sequence: CDR1 SGHRS, CDR2 YFSETQ. CDR3 length equals 17 residues. Trimming removed 0 bases from V and 2 bases from J; junction bases left unmatched: 6. The CDR3 sequence: CASSLGPRTSGTYEQYF. The CDR3 bases are TGCGCCAGCAGCTTGGGCCCTAGGACTAGCGGGACCTACGAGCAGTACTTC. Drawing the rest from reference TRBV5-1 and TRBJ2-7, the complete variable domain is KAGVTQTPRYLIKTRGQQVTLSCSPISGHRSVSWYQQTPGQGLQFLFEYFSETQRNKGNFPGRFSGRQFSNSRSEMNVSTLELGDSALYLCASSLGPRTSGTYEQYFGPGTRLTVT.

Concerning this clone itself: Other DNA sequences in the same sample also yield this CDR3. The rearrangement links TRBV18 to TRBJ1-5, with 11 bases matching TRBD1. Germline assignment: CDR1 KGHSH and CDR2 LQKENI. The ends lost 2 bases at V and 1 base at J; junction bases unmatched: 1. The CDR3 runs 16 residues. CDR3 nucleotide sequence: TGTGCCAGCTCACCAGGGACAGGGGGGAGCAATCAGCCCCAGCATTTT. This sequence encodes CASSPGTGGSNQPQHF.

V is TRBV5-4 and J is TRBJ2-7; 9 bases are a match to TRBD2. Trimming cost V 0 bases and J 1 base; bases outside gene matches: 11. Germline loops: CDR1 SGHNT, CDR2 YYREEE (reference sequence). The CDR3 spans 18 residues. The CDR3 DNA sequence: TGTGCCAGCAGCTTGGGCGGTAGCGGGAGTGTTAGATCCTACGAGCAGTACTTC. The encoded protein is CASSLGGSGSVRSYEQYF.

This chain uses TRBV21-1 with TRBJ1-1. TRBV21-1 is annotated as a pseudogene. The CDR3 runs 19 residues. The CDR3 DNA is TGTGCCAGTTTAGGCGGACACGGGGTTAGGGTTCAGATAGTTCCTGAAGCTTTCTTT. It translates to CASLGGHGVRVQIVPEAFF.